This T cell receptor beta chain derives from a study of T cells after posttransplantation cyclophosphamide. Here immunoSEQ multiplex PCR was the method, and the copy in TCRdb shows in-frame clones only, minus some. The sample yields roughly 70,000 clones, just over 90% seen once. This clonotype originated in a woman in her twenties or thirties in good health and a related stem cell transplant donor. The sequenced sample was PBMCs.

DNA for the CDR3: TGTGCCAGCAGCCCAGACAGGGGCATAACTGAAAAACTGTTTTTT. Its translation is CASSPDRGITEKLFF. The V and J genes are TRBV7-2 and TRBJ1-4, with TRBD1 matching 8 bases. The CDR3 totals 15 residues. V gave up 5 bases and J gave up 7 bases; unmatched junction bases: 9. Germline loops: CDR1 SGHTA, CDR2 FQGNSA.